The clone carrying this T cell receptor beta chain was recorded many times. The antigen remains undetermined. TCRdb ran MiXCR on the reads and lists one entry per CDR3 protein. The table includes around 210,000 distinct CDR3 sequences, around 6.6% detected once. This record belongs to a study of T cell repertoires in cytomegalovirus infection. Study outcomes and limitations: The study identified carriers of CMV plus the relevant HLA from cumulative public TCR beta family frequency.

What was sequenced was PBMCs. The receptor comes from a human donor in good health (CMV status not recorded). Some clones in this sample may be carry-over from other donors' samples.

The CDR3 sequence: CASSYSTLGEQYF. CDR3 sequence (DNA): TGTGCCAGCAGCTACAGTACCCTCGGCGAGCAGTACTTC. V is TRBV7-2 and J is TRBJ2-7; D gene ambiguous. The length of the CDR3 is 13 residues. The ends were cut back, 4 bases at V and 6 bases at J, with 13 bases in the middle. Looked up from germline, CDR1 is SGHTA and CDR2 is FQGNSA.